Each of the 17 T cell receptor beta chains below was sequenced from the same sample in a study of beta chain features in type 1 diabetes. These receptors' antigens are unknown. The study reverse transcribed the entire isolated RNA, so it sequenced expressed TCRB transcripts. Produced via immunoSEQ multiplex PCR; TCRdb's table is partial and in-frame only. The sample holds tens of thousands of clones; around 53% are singletons and the top ten take 2% to 3%. Study outcomes and limitations: For Type 1 diabetes patients, all four CD4+ subsets carried TCRB CDR3s that were moderately but significantly shorter.

Sequencing was carried out using Tregs from blood. The receptors stem from a woman in her thirties or forties with type 1 diabetes.

The rearrangement uses TRBV7-2 and TRBJ1-6, with D uncertain. This CDR3 has 16 residues. Deletions cut 1 base from V and 0 bases from J, with 7 bases between. Per the germline V gene, CDR1 is SGHTA and CDR2 is FQGNSA. The CDR3 DNA sequence: TGTGCCAGCAGCTTAGACCTGAGCTCCTATAATTCACCCCTCCACTTT. It encodes CASSLDLSSYNSPLHF.

The rearrangement links TRBV18 to TRBJ2-1, with 12 bases fitting TRBD2. V gave up 3 bases and J gave up 9 bases; unmatched junction bases: 6. The CDR3 spans 15 residues. Per the germline V gene, CDR1 is KGHSH and CDR2 is LQKENI. CDR3 in DNA: TGTGCCAGCTCACCCCGACTAGCGGGAGTTGGTGAGCAGTTCTTC. It translates to CASSPRLAGVGEQFF.

The chain recombines TRBV29-1 with TRBJ1-1; TRBD1 matches 10 bases. The CDR3 is 12 amino acids. The ends lost 7 bases at V and 5 bases at J; junction bases unmatched: 4. CDR1 is SQVTM and CDR2 is ANQGSEA in the germline V gene. In DNA, the CDR3 is TGCAGCGCCCCGGGACAGGGGACTGAAGCTTTCTTT. Translated: CSAPGQGTEAFF.

This chain connects TRBV28 to TRBJ2-2; 9 nucleotides agree with TRBD1. In germline, CDR1 is MDHEN, CDR2 SYDVKM. This CDR3 spans 17 amino acids. V dropped 5 bases and J dropped 1; count of bases not matched to a gene: 8. The DNA for the CDR3 is TGTGCCAGCAGTCTAGTCACAGGGGGCGGGAACACCGGGGAGCTGTTTTTT. Amino acids: CASSLVTGGGNTGELFF. Using reference TRBV28 and TRBJ2-2 for the parts outside the CDR3, the full variable domain is DVKVTQSSRYLVKRTGEKVFLECVQDMDHENMFWYRQDPGLGLRLIYFSYDVKMKEKGDIPEGYSVSREKKERFSLILESASTNQTSMYLCASSLVTGGGNTGELFFGEGSRLTVL.

In DNA form, the CDR3 reads TGTGCCAGCTCACCCCTTGTCGCCGGGGAGCTGTTTTTT. The encoded protein is CASSPLVAGELFF. V usage is TRBV18 and J usage is TRBJ2-2; the D is unclear. The CDR3 spans 13 residues. Germline V gives CDR1 KGHSH, CDR2 LQKENI. V was pared by 3 bases and J by 6 bases, with 8 bases between.

The rearrangement links TRBV28 to TRBJ2-7, with 7 bases aligning to TRBD1. CDR1 is MDHEN and CDR2 is SYDVKM in the germline V gene. Unmatched junction bases numbered 12, after V lost 7 bases and J lost 6 bases. The CDR3 extends over 14 amino acids. The CDR3 protein is CASNDRVISGEQYF. For the CDR3, the DNA is TGTGCCAGCAATGACAGGGTTATCTCGGGCGAGCAGTACTTC.

The rearrangement uses TRBV29-1 and TRBJ1-6, with 7 bases matching TRBD1. The V gene's germline CDR1 is SQVTM and CDR2 ANQGSEA. The CDR3 sequence is 16 residues long. Germline trimming cut 6 bases from V and 4 bases from J; bases unmatched to any gene: 12. The CDR3 nucleotides read TGCAGCGTCCGCGAAGAGGGGGCAGGGTATAATTCACCCCTCCACTTT. Translated, it gives CSVREEGAGYNSPLHF.

The chain uses TRBV7-2 and TRBJ2-2; 7 bases are a match to TRBD2. Trimming removed 0 bases from V and 4 bases from J; junction bases left unmatched: 2. The CDR3 runs 15 residues. Germline V gene sequence: CDR1 SGHTA, CDR2 FQGNSA. CDR3 nucleotide sequence: TGTGCCAGCAGCTTAGCCTGGACTAGCACCGGGGAGCTGTTTTTT. It encodes CASSLAWTSTGELFF.

The rearrangement links TRBV6-6 to TRBJ1-3; D possibly corresponds to TRBD1 (5 bases). Looked up from germline, CDR1 is MNHNY and CDR2 is SVGAGI (reference sequence). V shed 5 bases and J shed 3 bases, with 8 bases lying between them. The CDR3 is 13 amino acids. The chain's CDR3 is CASSGDSGNTIYF. The DNA of the CDR3 is TGTGCCAGCAGTGGAGACAGTGGAAACACCATATATTTT.

The rearrangement uses TRBV19 and TRBJ2-1; 16 bases fit TRBD2. CDR1 is LNHDA and CDR2 is SQIVND in the germline V gene (reference sequence). With 3 bases clipped from V and 7 bases from J, the junction kept 12 bases outside the gene matches. The CDR3 consists of 19 residues. This chain's CDR3 is CASSIPGLAGGLRLNEQFF. The CDR3 region has the DNA TGTGCCAGTAGTATCCCGGGACTAGCGGGGGGGCTAAGATTGAATGAGCAGTTCTTC.

This clone occurred a few times. The chain recombines TRBV5-1 with TRBJ1-5; 11 positions match TRBD1. The CDR3 loop spans 14 amino acids. Germline CDR1 is SGHRS and CDR2 is YFSETQ. V lost 3 bases and J lost 7; bases outside the gene matches: 3. The CDR3 protein is CASSSGQGGQPQHF. CDR3 nucleotides: TGCGCCAGCAGCTCGGGACAGGGGGGGCAGCCCCAGCATTTT. Based on the CDR3 plus reference TRBV5-1 and TRBJ1-5, the full variable domain is KAGVTQTPRYLIKTRGQQVTLSCSPISGHRSVSWYQQTPGQGLQFLFEYFSETQRNKGNFPGRFSGRQFSNSRSEMNVSTLELGDSALYLCASSSGQGGQPQHFGDGTRLSIL.

This clone was found a few times. The J gene is TRBJ2-1, the V gene TRBV4-3, with D perhaps matching TRBD2 (6 bases). Trimming pared 0 bases from V and 7 bases from J, leaving 13 bases between. Germline CDR1 and CDR2: LGHNA and YSLEER. CDR3 length: 15 residues. For the CDR3, the DNA is TGCGCCAGCAGCCAAGAGGGACTCCTAGGTAATGAGCAGTTCTTC. Encoded protein: CASSQEGLLGNEQFF.

This rearrangement joins TRBV28 to TRBJ2-6; D is possibly TRBD1 (6 bases). The V end lost 6 bases, the J end lost 1 base, and 7 bases lay between the germline ends. This CDR3 has 14 residues. Germline V gives CDR1 MDHEN, CDR2 SYDVKM. Here the CDR3 reads CASRDRSGANVLTF. CDR3 in DNA: TGTGCCAGCAGAGACAGGTCTGGGGCCAACGTCCTGACTTTC.

A single count supports this clone. The rearrangement uses TRBV5-4 and TRBJ2-3, with 12 bases fitting TRBD2. Germline CDR1 SGHNT, CDR2 YYREEE (reference sequence). The CDR3 contains 19 residues. V was pared by 4 bases and J by 5 bases, with 17 bases of the junction left unmatched. The CDR3 bases are TGTGCCAGCAGCCCCCGACTAGCGGGGGTTATAGGGAGATTAGATACGCAGTATTTT. Protein: CASSPRLAGVIGRLDTQYF. Variable domain in full (rest from reference TRBV5-4 and TRBJ2-3): ETGVTQSPTHLIKTRGQQVTLRCSSQSGHNTVSWYQQALGQGPQFIFQYYREEENGRGNFPPRFSGLQFPNYSSELNVNALELDDSALYLCASSPRLAGVIGRLDTQYFGPGTRLTVL.

As to this clone: The junction departs from germline at one end; a sequencing error may be responsible. In the same sample, other DNA sequences code for this CDR3. This chain links TRBV9 with TRBJ2-7; TRBD1 agrees at 7 bases. The CDR3 consists of 15 residues. Germline lookup yields CDR1 SGDLS and CDR2 YYNGEE. The CDR3 loop is CASARQGSEAYEQYF. The CDR3 bases are TGTGCCAGCGCAAGACAGGGCTCCGAGGCCTACGAGCAGTACTTT.

The V call is TRBV28, the J call TRBJ2-7; 8 bases agree with TRBD1. The CDR3 totals 18 residues. CDR1 and CDR2 from the germline V gene are MDHEN and SYDVKM. Trimming at V came to 4 bases and at J to 0 bases, leaving 14 bases not matched to a gene. The CDR3 protein is CASSSQPGQVSSSYEQYF. Here the CDR3 DNA reads TGTGCCAGCAGTTCGCAACCGGGACAGGTATCGAGCTCCTACGAGCAGTACTTC.

This chain joins TRBV28 and TRBJ2-1; D perhaps matches TRBD2 (5 bases). This CDR3 has 11 amino acids. CDR1 is MDHEN and CDR2 is SYDVKM in the germline V gene. As DNA, the CDR3 is TGTACCTCCGGGATTCATAATGAGCAGTTCTTC. It specifies CTSGIHNEQFF. The full variable domain, its missing parts supplied by reference TRBV28 and TRBJ2-1, is DVKVTQSSRYLVKRTGEKVFLECVQDMDHENMFWYRQDPGLGLRLIYFSYDVKMKEKGDIPEGYSVSREKKERFSLILESASTNQTSMYLCTSGIHNEQFFGPGTRLTVL.